What follows are 29 T cell receptor beta chains derived from one specimen sequenced in a study of CXCR3-negative and CXCR3-positive naive CD8 T cells. General study findings and limits: Against CXCR3-negative naive cells, CXCR3-positive naive cells showed more hydrophobic TRB CDR3s.

The TRB libraries of cDNA were built by UMI-labeled 5' RACE. TCRdb re-called the 5' RACE reads and shows each CDR3 protein once, DNA omitted. With about 63,000 distinct CDR3 sequences in the sample, the ten largest clones hold around 5%. No antigen has been assigned to these receptors. The material sequenced was naive CXCR3+ CD8+ T cells from blood. The subset denotes: CD45RO-CCR7+CD27+CD95- naive CD8+ T cells expressing CXCR3 (TNR3+). These receptors all stem from a human donor in good health. Some clones in this sample may be carry-over from other donors' samples.

This clonotype counts as medium-sized by frequency. The chain is built from TRBV29-1 and TRBJ2-7. Germline CDR1 SQVTM, CDR2 ANQGSEA. This CDR3 contains 13 residues. CDR3 sequence: CSVGGGASYEQYF.

This chain connects TRBV4-2 to TRBJ2-7; TCRdb's D call, TRBD2, is unchecked because there is no DNA. This CDR3 spans 15 amino acids. Germline CDR1 and CDR2: LGHNA and YNFKEQ. The CDR3 sequence: CASSQEQRGGIEQYF.

J is TRBJ2-7 and V is TRBV29-1; TCRdb calls TRBD1, which cannot be checked without DNA. CDR1 is SQVTM and CDR2 is ANQGSEA in the germline V gene. The CDR3 covers 15 residues. The CDR3 sequence: CSVEDPETGYYEQYF.

The chain has TRBV7-6 and TRBJ2-5; no DNA is available, so the TRBD1 call from TCRdb remains unchecked. This CDR3 spans 14 amino acids. The germline CDR1 and CDR2 sequences are SGHVS and FNYEAQ. This chain's CDR3 is CASTTGGWQETQYF.

The chain uses TRBV28 and TRBJ2-7; the TRBD2 assignment by TCRdb is unverifiable without DNA. The CDR3 is 14 residues long. CDR1 and CDR2 (germline): MDHEN, SYDVKM. The CDR3 region is CASSLGLSSYEQYF.

The chain couples TRBV29-1 to TRBJ2-7; with no DNA, the TCRdb D assignment of TRBD2 cannot be verified. The CDR3 totals 13 residues. Germline assignment: CDR1 SQVTM and CDR2 ANQGSEA. CDR3 sequence: CSVRAGLVYEQYF.

This chain links TRBV29-1 with TRBJ1-4. The CDR3 is made up of 12 amino acids. CDR1 SQVTM and CDR2 ANQGSEA come from the germline V gene. CDR3 sequence: CSVGFGDEKLFF.

The chain couples TRBV4-2 to TRBJ2-1; there is no DNA to check the TCRdb D call of TRBD2. Germline-derived CDR1 and CDR2 are LGHNA and YNFKEQ. The CDR3 spans 18 residues. CDR3 region: CASSQDAVLGRGGNEQFF.

The V and J genes are TRBV12-3 or TRBV12-4 and TRBJ2-7; absent DNA, TCRdb's TRBD2 call cannot be checked. The CDR3 has 15 residues. CDR3 sequence reads: CASSLGGGLTYEQYF.

This chain links TRBV29-1 with TRBJ2-7; TCRdb's D call, TRBD1, is unchecked because there is no DNA. The length of the CDR3 is 14 residues. CDR1 and CDR2 from the germline V gene are SQVTM and ANQGSEA. CDR3: CSVEGQGAGNEQYF.

The V call is TRBV28, the J call TRBJ2-1. CDR1 and CDR2 from the germline V gene are MDHEN and SYDVKM. This CDR3 has 15 residues. CDR3 amino acids: CASSFVSGSYNEQFF.

The chain has TRBV20-1 and TRBJ2-3; TCRdb names TRBD1, which stays unverified in the absence of DNA. CDR1 DFQATT and CDR2 SNEGSKA come from the germline V gene (reference sequence). This CDR3 is 19 amino acids long. CDR3 sequence reads: CSARDETASDVKPGDTQYF.

The chain recombines TRBV14 with TRBJ2-2; the TRBD1 assignment by TCRdb is unverifiable without DNA. Germline V gives CDR1 SGHDN, CDR2 FVKESK. The CDR3 spans 14 residues. CDR3 protein: CASSPGQGGGELFF. Variable domain in full (rest from reference TRBV14 and TRBJ2-2): EAGVTQFPSHSVIEKGQTVTLRCDPISGHDNLYWYRRVMGKEIKFLLHFVKESKQDESGMPNNRFLAERTGGTYSTLKVQPAELEDSGVYFCASSPGQGGGELFFGEGSRLTVL.

V and J are TRBV5-1 and TRBJ2-7; TCRdb proposes TRBD1, but this gene call is untestable without DNA. The germline V gene encodes CDR1 SGHRS and CDR2 YFSETQ. The CDR3 covers 13 residues. The CDR3 region is CASRRQDSYEQYF. Full variable domain (missing parts from reference TRBV5-1 and TRBJ2-7): KAGVTQTPRYLIKTRGQQVTLSCSPISGHRSVSWYQQTPGQGLQFLFEYFSETQRNKGNFPGRFSGRQFSNSRSEMNVSTLELGDSALYLCASRRQDSYEQYFGPGTRLTVT.

The chain uses TRBV4-3 and TRBJ1-1; TCRdb selects TRBD1, and the lack of DNA leaves this call unchecked. The CDR3 spans 16 residues. Looked up from germline, CDR1 is LGHNA and CDR2 is YSLEER. The CDR3 here is CASSQDLGQGYTEAFF.

This chain uses TRBV7-6 with TRBJ2-2; TCRdb outputs TRBD2, but without DNA this stays unchecked. Germline assignment: CDR1 SGHVS and CDR2 FNYEAQ. This CDR3 is built from 14 residues. CDR3 residues: CASSFGTNTGELFF.

The rearrangement links TRBV6-5 to TRBJ2-2; the TCRdb call, TRBD1, lacks DNA for checking. Looked up from germline, CDR1 is MNHEY and CDR2 is SVGAGI. The CDR3 loop spans 15 amino acids. The CDR3 loop is CASSVDRGKSGELFF.

V is TRBV29-1 and J is TRBJ2-5; the TRBD2 assignment by TCRdb is unverifiable without DNA. Germline CDR1 SQVTM, CDR2 ANQGSEA. CDR3 length: 14 residues. The CDR3: CSVDGLAGQETQYF.

J is TRBJ2-5 and V is TRBV29-1; as DNA is missing, the TRBD1 call by TCRdb cannot be tested. CDR1 is SQVTM and CDR2 is ANQGSEA in the germline V gene. This CDR3 spans 12 amino acids. The CDR3 region is CSVARGQETQYF.

The chain recombines TRBV30 with TRBJ2-7; TCRdb's D gene call, TRBD1, goes unchecked for lack of DNA. The V gene's germline CDR1 is GTSNPN and CDR2 SVGIG (reference sequence). The CDR3 totals 12 residues. CDR3 sequence: CAWYPPESEQYF.

The J gene is TRBJ2-3, the V gene TRBV12-3 or TRBV12-4; TCRdb calls TRBD2, which cannot be checked without DNA. This CDR3 is built from 19 residues. The CDR3 here is CASSSGLAGVGYSTDTQYF.

Judged by frequency, this clonotype is medium-sized. The rearrangement links TRBV29-1 to TRBJ2-3; there is no DNA to check the TCRdb D call of TRBD1. The germline V gene encodes CDR1 SQVTM and CDR2 ANQGSEA. There are 15 residues in the CDR3. This CDR3 reads CSVLGAFNRGDTQYF.

The V gene is TRBV29-1, the J gene TRBJ2-3; TCRdb's assignment of TRBD2 cannot be checked, as there is no DNA. Per germline, CDR1 SQVTM and CDR2 ANQGSEA. The CDR3 length is 16 residues. Here the CDR3 reads CSVEGLAGTYTDTQYF.

The rearrangement links TRBV20-1 to TRBJ2-7; TCRdb reports TRBD2, a call that lacks DNA to check it against. In germline, CDR1 is DFQATT, CDR2 SNEGSKA (reference sequence). The CDR3 sequence is 15 residues long. This CDR3 is CSARPFETSGYEQYF.

The chain links TRBV4-2 to TRBJ2-1; absent DNA, TCRdb's TRBD2 call cannot be checked. The CDR3 runs to 17 residues. CDR1 and CDR2 (germline): LGHNA, YNFKEQ. This CDR3 is CASSHEGLAGGPNEQFF.

The CDR3 protein is CSGGQGLNSEQYF. The chain has TRBV29-1 and TRBJ2-7; with no DNA, the TCRdb D assignment of TRBD1 cannot be verified. Looked up from germline, CDR1 is SQVTM and CDR2 is ANQGSEA. The CDR3 is made up of 13 amino acids.

This chain links TRBV29-1 with TRBJ2-1. The CDR3 is 13 residues long. The germline CDR1 and CDR2 sequences are SQVTM and ANQGSEA. The CDR3 loop is CSVEDGQANEQFF.

The rearrangement uses TRBV29-1 and TRBJ1-2; TCRdb lists TRBD1, though no DNA is available to test this call. The V gene's germline CDR1 is SQVTM and CDR2 ANQGSEA. CDR3 length: 13 amino acids. CDR3 protein: CSVEEAGDGGYTF.

The gene calls are TRBV29-1 and TRBJ2-3; TCRdb gives TRBD2 as the D gene, but with no DNA this cannot be confirmed. Germline V lookup: CDR1 SQVTM, CDR2 ANQGSEA. The CDR3 has 16 residues. CDR3 sequence reads: CSVERASGGATDTQYF.